This T cell receptor beta chain was sequenced during a study of identical twins (dated by TCRdb to about 2016). A note on the overall study: To test whether fetal clonotypes persist, the study used deep sequencing on TCR alpha and beta repertoires from monozygotic twins, unrelated adults of various ages, and cord blood. To rule out contamination, replicate twin experiments were performed at different times with different library preparation protocols. Summary of the overall study and its limitations: A weaker excess of twin sharing was found in beta out-of-frame sequences because the signal-to-noise ratio was lowered by fewer shared sequences. Abundant cord blood beta clonotypes carried fewer insertions; young adult naive repertoires showed a weaker similar trend, while memory repertoires showed none. Invariant T cells such as MAIT and iNKT could partly confound zero-insertion analyses, though diverse VJ usage argued against this for most clonotypes. Out-of-frame TCR alpha sharing in monozygotic twins was systematically underestimated by recombination models, whereas sharing between unrelated individuals was in agreement with the recombination models. Compared with coincidental sharing between unrelated individuals, out-of-frame TCR alpha sequences shared between twins had an excess of sequences with low generation probability. Conclusions relied on cross-sectional statistical analysis, since the same donors could not be followed over many years.

For CDR1 and CDR2, the germline V gene (reference sequence) lists GTSNPN and SVGIG. The CDR3 sequence holds 15 residues, the cysteine and phenylalanine included. Just CDR3 DNA is preserved here, 45 bases in frame from base 1. The V end gives up 8 bases and the J end 4 bases, leaving 6 bases in the junction not matched to a gene. This clonotype was found a few times. Its antigen is not yet known. No base quality values were provided; no much bigger clone lies one nucleotide off. The library was generated by 5' RACE. The reads were generated on an Illumina HiSeq 2000. A universal primer binding site was introduced by template switching, and a unique molecular identifier was present in the final cDNA, enabling accurate counting of TCR cDNA molecules. First-strand cDNA for TCR alpha and beta chains was synthesized from specific primers in the conserved constant-segment region. To control for contamination, every cDNA library was double barcoded, receiving both a SMART-Mk sample barcode and Illumina barcodes. TruSeq adapter sequences, together with Illumina sample barcodes, were added in two successive PCR steps. TCR alpha and beta cDNA libraries were sequenced on the Illumina HiSeq platform with custom primers. The published analysis was carried out like this. Unique molecular identifiers were extracted from raw reads with MiGEC, and CDR3 positions were determined with MiXCR. For each individual, recombination models were inferred using an EM algorithm with the repgenHMM and IGoR tools. Shared clonotypes were analyzed with the tcR package in R, and sharing was normalized by the product of cloneset sizes. Out-of-frame nonproductive sequences were analyzed to study raw recombination free of thymic and clonal selection effects. Using fastp trimming at Q25 and MiXCR clonotype assembly, TCRdb reanalyzed the public sequencing data and kept in-frame beta chains. Rows with a matching CDR3 protein are joined into one entry that keeps the most common DNA and genes. The V and J calls and clone size are TCRdb's, not the authors'. The sample has roughly 720,000 distinct CDR3 sequences on record, roughly 18% of them singletons. The top ten constitute 10% to 15% of the sample.

All donors were healthy Caucasians. Three pairs of female monozygotic twins, all aged roughly 18 to 29 years, were included in the twin cohort. The RNA used for TCR libraries was isolated from peripheral blood mononuclear cells. These records were also assigned to another study, of T cells expressing NK-cell markers. From the second report: In sorted CD3+CD56+NKG2C+, CD3+CD56+NKG2C- and CD3+CD56-NKG2C+ T-cell subsets from several donors, TCR beta-chain repertoires were profiled. Of the eight sequenced donors, seven were found to be HCMV-seropositive and one was found to be HCMV-seronegative. In several experiments an anti-gammadeltaTCR antibody was added to restrict sorting to alphabetaTCR-expressing T cells. In more than 5 donors, the dominant CD3+CD56+NKG2C+ clonotypes were found to rank among the top 10 CD8+ clonotypes and to make up roughly 1.0-7.0% of CD8+ T cells. Those dominant clonotypes were again the most abundant among CD3+CD56-NKG2C+ cells in a handful of donors, at roughly 25-60.1%. Whether the expanded NKG2C-expressing T cell clones were specific for HCMV antigens was left unclear. The study sequenced eight donors, all healthy volunteers chosen at random: three men and five women. To determine HCMV serostatus, a commercial ELISA kit was used to detect HCMV-specific IgG in serum. For five or six donors, unsorted PBMC were also used to sequence bulk peripheral blood T-cell repertoires. MIGEC was used to demultiplex reads and group the reads by UMI, and MiTCR was used to assemble and quantify clonotypes. To exclude erroneous sequences, any TCR cDNA sequence not supported by at least two reads was discarded. The tcR package was used for downstream repertoire analysis, with clonotypes matched between fractions based on CDR3 nucleotide sequence plus V segment. Antigen specificity was annotated against VDJdb with VDJmatch, allowing one amino acid substitution in CDR3.

The V gene is TRBV30 and the J gene is TRBJ2-1; 15 middle bases align to TRBD2. This clonotype was sampled from a woman between 18 and 29 years old in good health. Sequenced sample: PBMCs. The DNA is as follows: TGTGCCGGGTATGGACTAGCGGGAGGGTACAATGAGCAGTTCTTC. This is translated as CAGYGLAGGYNEQFF.